Listed below are T cell receptor beta chains from one sample, sequenced in a study of CD8 T cells in Susac syndrome. Using its own MiXCR run on the immunoSEQ multiplex PCR reads, TCRdb lists one record per CDR3 protein. The sample consists of 120,000 or so distinct CDR3 sequences, roughly 95% of them appearing once. Source material: CD4+ T cells from PBMCs. The receptors derive from a human donor with Susac syndrome. Both conserved end residues are part of each CDR3. The D gene is left open where the match is weak.

V gene	D gene	J gene	CDR3 protein	CDR3 DNA
TRBV27	TRBD1	TRBJ2-7	CASSFQGQGREQYF	TGTGCCAGCAGTTTCCAAGGACAGGGGCGCGAGCAGTACTTC
TRBV7-2	TRBD2	TRBJ2-7	CASSLGTSETYEQYF	TGTGCCAGCAGCTTAGGGACTAGCGAGACCTACGAGCAGTACTTC
TRBV5-4	-	TRBJ1-2	CASSLRLDYGYTF	TGTGCCAGCAGCTTGAGGCTGGACTATGGCTACACCTTC
TRBV18	-	TRBJ1-2	CASSRGIIDGYTF	TGTGCCAGCTCGAGGGGGATTATAGATGGCTACACCTTC
TRBV15	-	TRBJ2-3	CATSSRTHGTDTQYF	TGTGCCACCAGCAGCCGGACTCACGGCACAGATACGCAGTATTTT
TRBV5-4	-	TRBJ2-5	CASSLVGRGETQYF	TGTGCCAGCAGCTTGGTTGGCAGGGGAGAGACCCAGTACTTC
TRBV6-6	-	TRBJ2-7	CASSRAQDRSSYEQYF	TGTGCCAGCAGCCGAGCCCAGGACCGGAGCTCCTACGAGCAGTACTTC
TRBV12-3/TRBV12-4	-	TRBJ2-7	CASSIVRTYEQYF	TGTGCCAGCAGTATTGTGCGTACCTACGAGCAGTACTTC
TRBV5-1	-	TRBJ2-3	CASSRDGGRTDTQYF	TGCGCCAGCAGCCGAGATGGGGGTCGCACAGATACGCAGTATTTT
TRBV29-1	TRBD1	TRBJ1-5	CSVSLGTGRDQPQHF	TGCAGCGTTTCCCTTGGGACAGGGAGGGATCAGCCCCAGCATTTT